This is a list of T cell receptor beta chains from one sample in a study of T-cell memory formation after mild COVID-19. A single record per CDR3 protein comes from TCRdb applying MiXCR to the 5' RACE reads. The sample consists of about 430,000 distinct CDR3 sequences, more than 20% of them appearing once. The sequencing input was PBMCs or a T cell subset sorted from them (not recorded which). The receptor source for this set is an adult woman who had mild COVID-19 (a few samples of this study predate the infection). Cell type and time point are not known. Each CDR3 is given with its conserved first and last residue. D genes are given only for firm matches. A clone size is listed for some rows: how often the clone was seen (once, few, many), or a class if it is expanded.

cdr3_aa | cdr3_nt | clone_size | d_call | j_call | v_call
CASSLEGQLKNIQYF | TGCGCCAGCAGCTTGGAGGGACAGCTGAAAAACATTCAGTACTTC | few | TRBD1 | TRBJ2-4 | TRBV5-1
CASSQTSGDYNEQFF | TGTGCCAGCTCACAGACTAGCGGGGACTACAATGAGCAGTTCTTC | . | TRBD2 | TRBJ2-1 | TRBV18
CASSPPGTSGGNEQFF | TGCGCCAGCAGTCCGCCCGGGACTAGCGGGGGAAATGAGCAGTTCTTC | . | TRBD2 | TRBJ2-1 | TRBV23-1
CASSPDRREQFF | TGTGCCAGCAGCCCAGATAGGAGGGAGCAGTTCTTC | many | . | TRBJ2-1 | TRBV7-3
CSAQDEDRGLREQYF | TGCAGTGCCCAAGACGAAGACAGGGGTTTGCGCGAGCAGTACTTC | . | TRBD1 | TRBJ2-7 | TRBV20-1
CASSDRIFTDTQYF | TGTGCCAGTTCGGACAGGATCTTCACAGATACGCAGTATTTT | few | TRBD1 | TRBJ2-3 | TRBV27
CASTLKGQENSGNTIYF | TGTGCCAGCACCCTGAAGGGACAGGAGAACTCTGGAAACACCATATATTTT | few | . | TRBJ1-3 | TRBV21-1
CASSEGTSPKF | TGTGCCAGCAGTGAAGGGACTAGCCCCAAGTTC | . | TRBD2 | TRBJ2-5 | TRBV25-1
CASSLRGQKNTGELFF | TGCGCCAGCAGTCTCCGGGGACAGAAGAACACCGGGGAGCTGTTTTTT | few | TRBD1 | TRBJ2-2 | TRBV5-1
CASSPGLNQPQHF | TGTGCCAGCAGCCCAGGTCTCAATCAGCCCCAGCATTTT | few | . | TRBJ1-5 | TRBV28
CASTIAGGPVGELFF | TGTGCCAGCACCATAGCGGGGGGCCCGGTCGGGGAGCTGTTTTTT | few | TRBD2 | TRBJ2-2 | TRBV27
CASSLRGSNYGYTF | TGTGCCAGCAGCTTGCGAGGATCTAACTATGGCTACACCTTC | . | . | TRBJ1-2 | TRBV5-4
CASSRAGSASGEAGELFF | TGCGCCAGCAGCCGAGCAGGGTCGGCTAGCGGGGAGGCCGGGGAGCTGTTTTTT | . | TRBD2 | TRBJ2-2 | TRBV5-1
CASSLTPRPGRGLTDTQYF | TGTGCCAGCAGCTTAACGCCCCGGCCGGGCAGGGGGCTCACAGATACGCAGTATTTT | . | TRBD1 | TRBJ2-3 | TRBV7-3
CATSRVGGSGQETQYF | TGTGCCACCAGCAGAGTCGGGGGGTCGGGTCAAGAGACCCAGTACTTC | . | TRBD2 | TRBJ2-5 | TRBV15
CASRRLAENTGELFF | TGCGCCAGCCGCCGACTAGCGGAAAACACCGGGGAGCTGTTTTTT | . | TRBD2 | TRBJ2-2 | TRBV5-1
CASSERPSEDGYTF | TGTGCCAGCAGTGAAAGGCCTTCGGAGGATGGCTACACCTTC | . | . | TRBJ1-2 | TRBV6-1
CASSFAGQLLVAFF | TGTGCCAGCAGTTTCGCTGGACAGTTACTGGTAGCTTTCTTT | few | . | TRBJ1-1 | TRBV27
CASSLSTDTQYF | TGTGCCAGCAGCCTGAGCACAGATACGCAGTATTTT | many | . | TRBJ2-3 | TRBV7-9
CASKLTGPLHF | TGTGCCAGCAAGCTGACAGGACCCCTCCACTTT | . | . | TRBJ1-6 | TRBV12-3/TRBV12-4